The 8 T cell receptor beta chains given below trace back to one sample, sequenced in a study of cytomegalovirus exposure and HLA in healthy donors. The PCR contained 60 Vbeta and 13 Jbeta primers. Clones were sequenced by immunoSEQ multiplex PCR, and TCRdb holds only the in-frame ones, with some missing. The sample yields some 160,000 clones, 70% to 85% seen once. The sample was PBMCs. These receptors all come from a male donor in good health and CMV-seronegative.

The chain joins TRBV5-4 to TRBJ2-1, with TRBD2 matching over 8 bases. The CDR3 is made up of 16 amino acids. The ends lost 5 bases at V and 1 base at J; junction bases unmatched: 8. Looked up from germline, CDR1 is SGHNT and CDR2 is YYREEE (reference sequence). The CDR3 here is CASSFGTSRSYNEQFF. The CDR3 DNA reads TGTGCCAGCAGTTTTGGGACTAGTCGATCCTACAATGAGCAGTTCTTC.

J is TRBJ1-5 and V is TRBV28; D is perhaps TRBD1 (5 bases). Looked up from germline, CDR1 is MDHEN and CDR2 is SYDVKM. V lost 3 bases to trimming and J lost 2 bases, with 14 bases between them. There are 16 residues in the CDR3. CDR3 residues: CASSFWAGNGNQPQHF. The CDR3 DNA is TGTGCCAGCAGTTTTTGGGCAGGGAACGGCAATCAGCCCCAGCATTTT. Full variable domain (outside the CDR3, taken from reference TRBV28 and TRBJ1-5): DVKVTQSSRYLVKRTGEKVFLECVQDMDHENMFWYRQDPGLGLRLIYFSYDVKMKEKGDIPEGYSVSREKKERFSLILESASTNQTSMYLCASSFWAGNGNQPQHFGDGTRLSIL.

The DNA for the CDR3 is TGTGCCAGTAGTCCGTTGGGACAGGGGGTTTCCTACGAGCAGTACTTC. Protein: CASSPLGQGVSYEQYF. The chain couples TRBV19 to TRBJ2-7, with 11 bases identical to TRBD1. This CDR3 spans 16 amino acids. V was clipped by 5 bases and J by 1 base; unmatched bases: 7. Looked up from germline, CDR1 is LNHDA and CDR2 is SQIVND (reference sequence).

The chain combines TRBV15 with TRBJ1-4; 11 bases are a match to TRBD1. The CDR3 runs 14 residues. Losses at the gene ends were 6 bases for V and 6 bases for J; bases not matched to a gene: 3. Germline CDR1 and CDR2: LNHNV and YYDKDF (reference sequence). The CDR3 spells CATSRDRGDEKLFF. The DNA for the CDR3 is TGTGCCACCAGTAGGGACAGGGGGGATGAAAAACTGTTTTTT.

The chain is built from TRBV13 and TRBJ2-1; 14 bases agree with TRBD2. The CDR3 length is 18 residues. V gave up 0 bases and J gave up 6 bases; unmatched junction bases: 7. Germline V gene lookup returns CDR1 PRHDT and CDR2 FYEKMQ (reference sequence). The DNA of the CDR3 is TGTGCCAGCAGCTTAGGGACTAGCGGGAGGGAGAGTCGCAATGAGCAGTTCTTC. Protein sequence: CASSLGTSGRESRNEQFF.

CDR3 sequence: CAISESRDSLKLFF. The CDR3 region has the DNA TGTGCCATCAGTGAGTCCCGGGACAGCCTGAAACTGTTTTTT. V usage is TRBV10-3 and J usage is TRBJ1-4; 7 bases align to TRBD1. The CDR3 is 14 residues long. The trim removed 0 bases at V and 11 bases at J, leaving 6 bases unmatched. The germline V gene encodes CDR1 ENHRY and CDR2 SYGVKD.

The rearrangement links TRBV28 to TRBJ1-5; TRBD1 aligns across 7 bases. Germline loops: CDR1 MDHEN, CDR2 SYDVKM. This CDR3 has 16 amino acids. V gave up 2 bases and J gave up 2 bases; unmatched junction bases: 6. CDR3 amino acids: CASSLIPGTGNQPQHF. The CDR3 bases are TGTGCCAGCAGTTTAATACCCGGGACAGGCAATCAGCCCCAGCATTTT.

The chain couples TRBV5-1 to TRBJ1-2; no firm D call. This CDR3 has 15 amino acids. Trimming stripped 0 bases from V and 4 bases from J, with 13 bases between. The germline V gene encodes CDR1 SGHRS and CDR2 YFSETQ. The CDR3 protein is CASSLEPGSLYGYTF. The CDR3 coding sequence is TGCGCCAGCAGCTTGGAGCCAGGCTCCCTCTATGGCTACACCTTC.